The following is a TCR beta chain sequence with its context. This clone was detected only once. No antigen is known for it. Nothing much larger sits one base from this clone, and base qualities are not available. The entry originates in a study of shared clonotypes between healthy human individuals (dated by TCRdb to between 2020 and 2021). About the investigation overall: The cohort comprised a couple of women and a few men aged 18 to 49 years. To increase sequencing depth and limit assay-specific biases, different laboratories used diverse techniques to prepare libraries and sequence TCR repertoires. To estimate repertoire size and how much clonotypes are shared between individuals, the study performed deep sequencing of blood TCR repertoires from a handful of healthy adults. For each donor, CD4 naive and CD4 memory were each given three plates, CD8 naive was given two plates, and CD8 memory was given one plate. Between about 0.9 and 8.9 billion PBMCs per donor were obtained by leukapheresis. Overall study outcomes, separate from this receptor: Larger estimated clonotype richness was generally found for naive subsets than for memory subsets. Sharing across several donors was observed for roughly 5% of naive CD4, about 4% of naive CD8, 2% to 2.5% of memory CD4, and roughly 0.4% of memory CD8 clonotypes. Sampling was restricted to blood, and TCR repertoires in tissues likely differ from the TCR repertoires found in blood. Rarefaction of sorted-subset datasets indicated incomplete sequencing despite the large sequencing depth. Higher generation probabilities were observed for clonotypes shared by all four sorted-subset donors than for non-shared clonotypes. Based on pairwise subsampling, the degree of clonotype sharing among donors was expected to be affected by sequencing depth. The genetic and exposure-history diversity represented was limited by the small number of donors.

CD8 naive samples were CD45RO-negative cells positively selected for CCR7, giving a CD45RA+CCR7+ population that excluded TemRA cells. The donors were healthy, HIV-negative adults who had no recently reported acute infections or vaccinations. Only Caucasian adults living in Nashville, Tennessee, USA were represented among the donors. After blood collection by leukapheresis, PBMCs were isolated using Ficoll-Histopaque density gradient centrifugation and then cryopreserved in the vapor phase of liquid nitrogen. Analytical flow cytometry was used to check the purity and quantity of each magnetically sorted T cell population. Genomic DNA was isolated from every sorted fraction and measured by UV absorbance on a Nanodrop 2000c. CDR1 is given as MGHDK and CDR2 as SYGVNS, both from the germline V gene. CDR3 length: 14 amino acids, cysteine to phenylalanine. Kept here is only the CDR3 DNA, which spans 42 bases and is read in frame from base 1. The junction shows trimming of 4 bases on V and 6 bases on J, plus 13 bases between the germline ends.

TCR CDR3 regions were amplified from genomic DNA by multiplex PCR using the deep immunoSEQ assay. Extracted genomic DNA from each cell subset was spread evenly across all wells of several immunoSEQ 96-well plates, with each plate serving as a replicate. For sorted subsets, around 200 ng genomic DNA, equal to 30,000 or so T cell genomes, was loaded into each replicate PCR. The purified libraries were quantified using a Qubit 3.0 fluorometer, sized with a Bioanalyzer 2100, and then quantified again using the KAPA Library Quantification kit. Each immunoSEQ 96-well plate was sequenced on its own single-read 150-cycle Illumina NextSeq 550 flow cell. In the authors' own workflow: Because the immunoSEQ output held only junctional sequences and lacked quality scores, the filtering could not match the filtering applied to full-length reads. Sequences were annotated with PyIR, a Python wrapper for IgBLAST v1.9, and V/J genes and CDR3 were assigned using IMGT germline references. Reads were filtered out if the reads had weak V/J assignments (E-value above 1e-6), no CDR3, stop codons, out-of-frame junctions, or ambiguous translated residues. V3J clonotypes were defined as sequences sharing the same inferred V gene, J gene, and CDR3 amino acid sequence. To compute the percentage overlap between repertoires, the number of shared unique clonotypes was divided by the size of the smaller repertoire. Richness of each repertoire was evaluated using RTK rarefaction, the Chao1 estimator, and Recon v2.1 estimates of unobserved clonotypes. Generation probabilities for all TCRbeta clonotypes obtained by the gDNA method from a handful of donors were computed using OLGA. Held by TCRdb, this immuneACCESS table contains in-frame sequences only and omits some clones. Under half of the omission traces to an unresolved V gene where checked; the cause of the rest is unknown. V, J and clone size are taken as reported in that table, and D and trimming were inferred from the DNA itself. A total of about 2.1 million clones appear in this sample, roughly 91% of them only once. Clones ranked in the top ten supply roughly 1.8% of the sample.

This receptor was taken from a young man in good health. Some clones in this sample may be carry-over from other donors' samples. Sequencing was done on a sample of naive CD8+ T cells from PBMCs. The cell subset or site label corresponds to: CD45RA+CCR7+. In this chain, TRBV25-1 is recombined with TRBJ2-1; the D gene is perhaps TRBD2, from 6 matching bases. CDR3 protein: CASSVLARVNEQFF. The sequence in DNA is TGTGCCAGCAGTGTACTAGCCCGGGTCAATGAGCAGTTCTTC.